The source of this TCR beta chain is a study of early T cells in non-severe SARS-CoV-2 infection. The CDR3 totals 15 residues. CDR1 is LNHNV and CDR2 is YYDKDF in the germline V gene (reference sequence). V dropped 0 bases and J dropped 4 bases, with 12 bases sitting between them. Study-wide results and caveats: VDJdb-based matching was biased toward anti-spike CD8 responses and missed private and CD4 specificities.

TCRdb re-called the 5' RACE reads with MiXCR, one entry per CDR3 protein. The sample shows approximately 77,000 distinct CDR3 sequences, 9% to 15% of them seen only once. With respect to this clonotype: Its antigen remains unknown.

The J gene is TRBJ1-2, the V gene TRBV15, with a tentative D call TRBD1 (6 bases). Specimen: whole blood, collected at baseline. The sequence came from an adult who was a healthcare worker with PCR-confirmed SARS-CoV-2 infection or an uninfected control (not recorded which). The donor label of this sample is uncertain. The CDR3 nucleotides are TGTGCCACCAGCAGAGAAGTCGGGGGCGGCTATGGCTACACCTTC. Translation gives CATSREVGGGYGYTF.